This T cell receptor (beta chain) was recorded in a study of T cell repertoires in cytomegalovirus infection. In the study overall: Newly reported HLA-C-restricted and thoroughly characterized HLA-B-restricted CMV epitopes were employed. In public TCR beta signatures, there were indications of both CMV infection and matching HLA type.

Findings and limits, study-wide: People with CMV and the relevant HLA were identified by cumulative public TCR beta family frequency. Across the ex vivo response, the dominant clonotypes were HLA-C-restricted CMV-specific TCR beta clonotypes.

Germline CDR1 and CDR2: PRHDT and FYEKMQ (reference sequence). This CDR3 is 18 amino acids long. V shed 2 bases and J shed 0 bases, with 18 bases lying between them. A remark on this clonotype: Its specificity is not known.

MiXCR, applied by TCRdb to the reads, yields one record per CDR3 protein. The sample has 650,000 to 850,000 distinct CDR3 sequences; 25% to 30% are singletons. Source: cultured CD8+ T cells from PBMCs, taken from culture after CMV antigen stimulation. This clonotype was obtained from a human donor in good health (CMV status not recorded). Some clones in this sample may be carry-over from other donors' samples. The rearrangement links TRBV13 to TRBJ2-3; the D gene is possibly TRBD1 (5 bases). The CDR3 loop reads CASSLMGLHEWSTDTQYF. As DNA, the CDR3 is TGTGCCAGCAGCTTAATGGGGCTACATGAATGGAGCACAGATACGCAGTATTTT.